The 6 T cell receptor beta chains below come from one sample, sequenced in a study of T-cell reconstitution after alpha-beta-depleted transplantation in children. Unique molecular identifiers were used to barcode this TCRbeta library. Each CDR3 protein gets one entry after TCRdb re-called the PCR reads with MiXCR. The sample has roughly 98,000 distinct CDR3 sequences; around 16% are singletons. The sequenced sample was PBMCs, mostly from graft donor cells, obtained 180 days after TCRalphabeta/CD19-depleted stem cell transplant. These TCRs come from a male patient aged 2-15 years who had a stem cell transplant for acute lymphoblastic leukemia, so the T cells may come from the graft donor.

The chain links TRBV7-7 to TRBJ2-7; the D gene is possibly TRBD2 (6 bases). Trimming stripped 5 bases from V and 3 bases from J, with 11 bases between. The CDR3 has 13 residues. The germline CDR1 and CDR2 sequences are SSHAT and FNYEAQ (reference sequence). The CDR3 loop reads CASSRGLGYEQYF. The CDR3 region has the DNA TGTGCCAGCAGCAGGGGACTGGGCTACGAGCAGTACTTC. Filled out from reference TRBV7-7 and TRBJ2-7, the complete variable domain reads GAGVSQSPRYKVTKRGQDVTLRCDPISSHATLYWYQQALGQGPEFLTYFNYEAQPDKSGLPSDRFSAERPEGSISTLTIQRTEQRDSAMYRCASSRGLGYEQYFGPGTRLTVT.

This clonotype has more than one count but fewer than ten. The V and J genes are TRBV20-1 and TRBJ2-4; 11 positions match TRBD1. The V gene end was trimmed by 2 bases and the J gene end by 2 bases; junction bases not matched to a gene: 14. Per germline, CDR1 DFQATT and CDR2 SNEGSKA (reference sequence). There are 19 residues in the CDR3. The CDR3 region is CSARNFGQGAKGTKNIQYF. In nucleotides, the CDR3 is TGCAGTGCTAGAAACTTCGGACAGGGGGCGAAAGGGACCAAAAACATTCAGTACTTC.

V gene TRBV6-2 or TRBV6-3 combines with J gene TRBJ2-3, with D unclear. This CDR3 has 14 residues. CDR1 is MNHEY and CDR2 is SVGEGT in the germline V gene. V lost 5 bases and J lost 4, with 13 bases in between. The DNA of the CDR3 is TGTGCCAGCAGTGACACCTACGGTCCAGATACGCAGTATTTT. Its translation is CASSDTYGPDTQYF.

There are a few counts of this clonotype. The genes are TRBV25-1 and TRBJ2-1, with TRBD1 matching over 7 bases. The CDR3 contains 16 residues. Germline lookup yields CDR1 MGHDK and CDR2 SYGVNS. V was pared by 4 bases and J by 6 bases, with 12 bases of the junction left unmatched. Written as DNA, the CDR3 is TGTGCCAGCAGTGGCCCAGGGGGTGGGGCAGTCAATGAGCAGTTCTTC. Its translation is CASSGPGGGAVNEQFF.

This clonotype was recorded a few times. V gene TRBV7-9 combines with J gene TRBJ1-3; no reliable D call. This CDR3 spans 16 amino acids. The germline V gene encodes CDR1 SEHNR and CDR2 FQNEAQ (reference sequence). With 4 bases removed from V and 0 bases from J, the gap between germline ends came to 13 bases. CDR3 nucleotides: TGTGCCAGCAGCTCCTCCGGTCTTCGCTCTGGAAACACCATATATTTT. Protein product: CASSSSGLRSGNTIYF.

The V and J genes are TRBV7-9 and TRBJ1-2; D is uncertain. Trimming left V 4 bases short and J 1 base short, with 16 bases between. The CDR3 has 16 residues. CDR1 and CDR2 from the germline V gene are SEHNR and FQNEAQ (reference sequence). This chain's CDR3 is CASSSSTFQNNYGYTF. CDR3 bases: TGTGCCAGCAGCTCAAGCACATTTCAGAATAACTATGGCTACACCTTC.